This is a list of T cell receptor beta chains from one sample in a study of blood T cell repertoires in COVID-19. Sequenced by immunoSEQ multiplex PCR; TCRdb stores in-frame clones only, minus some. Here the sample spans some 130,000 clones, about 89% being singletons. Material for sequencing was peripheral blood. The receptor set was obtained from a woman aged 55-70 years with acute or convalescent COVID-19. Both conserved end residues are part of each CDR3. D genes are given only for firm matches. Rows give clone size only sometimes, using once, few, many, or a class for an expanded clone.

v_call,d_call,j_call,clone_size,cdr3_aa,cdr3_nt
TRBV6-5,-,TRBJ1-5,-,CASRGPEGNQPQHF,TGTGCCAGCAGAGGGCCGGAGGGAAATCAGCCCCAGCATTTT
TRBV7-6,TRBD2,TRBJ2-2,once,CASSRDTTSGRVTGELFF,TGTGCCAGCAGCCGCGATACCACTAGCGGGAGGGTAACCGGGGAGCTGTTTTTT
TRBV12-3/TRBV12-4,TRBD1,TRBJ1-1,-,CASRMTGAEAFF,TGTGCCAGCAGGATGACAGGGGCTGAAGCTTTCTTT
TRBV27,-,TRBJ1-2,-,CASSFAGLDGYTF,TGTGCCAGCAGTTTCGCGGGCCTCGATGGCTACACCTTC
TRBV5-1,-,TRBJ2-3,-,CASSLGGRGTTDTQYF,TGCGCCAGCAGCTTGGGGGGCAGGGGCACCACAGATACGCAGTATTTT
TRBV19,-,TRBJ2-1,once,CASSIVRDLKNEQFF,TGTGCCAGTAGTATAGTGCGGGACCTTAAAAATGAGCAGTTCTTC
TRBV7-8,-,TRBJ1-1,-,CASSLGGGLNTEAFF,TGTGCCAGCAGCTTAGGGGGGGGACTGAACACTGAAGCTTTCTTT
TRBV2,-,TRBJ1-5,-,CASTLRGGGNQPQHF,TGTGCCAGCACCCTAAGGGGGGGCGGCAATCAGCCCCAGCATTTT
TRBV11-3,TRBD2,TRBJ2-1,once,CASSPHSGSSYNEQFF,TGTGCCAGCAGCCCCCACAGCGGGAGCTCCTACAATGAGCAGTTCTTC
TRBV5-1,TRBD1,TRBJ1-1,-,CASSIQGGNTEAFF,TGCGCCAGCAGCATACAGGGGGGTAACACTGAAGCTTTCTTT
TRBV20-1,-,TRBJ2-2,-,CSASPGLLTGELFF,TGCAGTGCTAGTCCGGGACTCCTCACCGGGGAGCTGTTTTTT
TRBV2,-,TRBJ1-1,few,CASRGHLNTEAFF,TGTGCCAGCAGAGGACACTTGAACACTGAAGCTTTCTTT
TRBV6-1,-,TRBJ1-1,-,CASSEVFRTLLNTEAFF,TGTGCCAGCAGTGAAGTTTTCCGGACACTCCTGAACACTGAAGCTTTCTTT
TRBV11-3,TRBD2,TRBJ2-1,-,CASSLSLAGGYFNEQFF,TGTGCCAGCAGCCTGAGTTTAGCGGGAGGGTACTTTAATGAGCAGTTCTTC
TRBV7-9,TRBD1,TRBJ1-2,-,CASSLGQGSYTF,TGTGCCAGCAGCTTGGGACAGGGTTCATACACCTTC
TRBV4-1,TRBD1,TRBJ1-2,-,CASSQGTAANYGYTF,TGCGCCAGCAGCCAGGGGACAGCCGCTAACTATGGCTACACCTTC
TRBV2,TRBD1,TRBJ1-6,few,CASSEAQGAGSPLHF,TGTGCCAGCAGTGAAGCTCAGGGGGCAGGTTCACCCCTCCACTTT
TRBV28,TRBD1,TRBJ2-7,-,CASTPPGQGVYEQYF,TGTGCCAGCACCCCCCCCGGACAGGGGGTCTACGAGCAGTACTTC
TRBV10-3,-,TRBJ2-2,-,CAISESGARTGELFF,TGTGCCATCAGTGAGTCGGGGGCGCGCACCGGGGAGCTGTTTTTT
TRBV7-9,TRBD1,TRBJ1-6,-,CASSQQGDPLHF,TGTGCCAGCAGCCAACAGGGGGATCCCCTCCACTTT
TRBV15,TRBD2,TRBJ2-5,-,CATSRKAGGTETQYF,TGTGCCACCAGCAGAAAAGCGGGAGGGACAGAGACCCAGTACTTC
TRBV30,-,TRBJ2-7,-,CAWSPRSPKPVYEQYF,TGTGCCTGGAGTCCCCGTAGCCCCAAGCCGGTCTACGAGCAGTACTTC
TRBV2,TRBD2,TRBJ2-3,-,CASQTSGSKDTQYF,TGTGCCAGCCAGACTAGCGGGAGTAAAGATACGCAGTATTTT
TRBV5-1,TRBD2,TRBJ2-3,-,CASSLTGLGSTDTQYF,TGCGCCAGCAGCTTAACTGGACTAGGTAGCACAGATACGCAGTATTTT
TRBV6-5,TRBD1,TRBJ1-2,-,CASKPPGTDYGYTF,TGTGCCAGCAAGCCACCCGGGACAGACTATGGCTACACCTTC
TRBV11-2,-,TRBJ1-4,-,CASSLGGGRLFF,TGTGCCAGCAGCTTAGGAGGTGGAAGACTGTTTTTT
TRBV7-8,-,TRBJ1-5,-,CASKVGPDNQPQHF,TGTGCCAGTAAAGTGGGGCCCGACAATCAGCCCCAGCATTTT
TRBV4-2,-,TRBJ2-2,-,CASSPSEGATGELFF,TGTGCCAGCAGCCCCTCGGAAGGGGCCACCGGGGAGCTGTTTTTT
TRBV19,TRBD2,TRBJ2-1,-,CASSIRGWSSGSLIASYNEQFF,TGTGCCAGTAGTATAAGGGGTTGGTCTAGCGGGAGTCTGATCGCGTCCTACAATGAGCAGTTCTTC
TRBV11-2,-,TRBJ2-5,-,CASSLGDRGGQETQYF,TGTGCCAGCAGCTTAGGAGACAGAGGGGGACAAGAGACCCAGTACTTC
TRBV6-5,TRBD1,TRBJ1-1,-,CASSRLTGRGTEAFF,TGTGCCAGCAGTCGGCTGACAGGGAGAGGGACTGAAGCTTTCTTT
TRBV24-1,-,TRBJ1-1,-,CATSDFTSSEAFF,TGTGCCACCAGTGATTTTACCAGTTCTGAAGCTTTCTTT
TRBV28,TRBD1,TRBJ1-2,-,CASSLGGTGGPNYGYTF,TGTGCCAGCAGTTTAGGGGGTACAGGGGGCCCTAACTATGGCTACACCTTC
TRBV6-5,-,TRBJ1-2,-,CASSYGEAYGYTF,TGTGCCAGCAGTTACGGGGAGGCCTATGGCTACACCTTC